Below, 21 T cell receptor beta chains from the same sample are listed, as sequenced in a study of cytomegalovirus exposure and HLA in healthy donors. The repertoire was sequenced with immunoSEQ multiplex PCR; TCRdb's copy has only in-frame clones and lacks some. The repertoire consists of hundreds of thousands of clones, with around 86% occurring once and the leading ten covering under 0.9%. The sample taken for sequencing was PBMCs. Receptors originate from a woman between 18 and 29 years old in good health and CMV-seronegative.

The chain links TRBV19 to TRBJ1-1, with TRBD1 matching over 9 bases. J gave up 4 bases and V 7 bases, and 10 bases lay outside the gene matches. Germline loops: CDR1 LNHDA, CDR2 SQIVND (reference sequence). The CDR3 is 15 residues long. The CDR3 nucleotides read TGTGCCAGTACACTAAAGGGACAGGGTTTCACTGAAGCTTTCTTT. It translates to CASTLKGQGFTEAFF.

J is TRBJ2-1 and V is TRBV2; tentative D call: TRBD1 (6 bases). Between the trimmed V and J ends, which lost 6 bases and 3 bases, there was a span of 9 bases. Germline CDR1 reads SNHLY; CDR2 reads FYNNEI. The CDR3 loop spans 13 amino acids. For the CDR3, the DNA is TGTGCCAGCAGCGGGACAATCTACAATGAGCAGTTCTTC. Its protein product is CASSGTIYNEQFF.

This clone has a handful of counts. This rearrangement joins TRBV19 to TRBJ1-1; 9 nucleotides align to TRBD1. The CDR3 consists of 15 residues. Trimming removed 5 bases from V and 1 base from J; junction bases left unmatched: 5. Germline V gives CDR1 LNHDA, CDR2 SQIVND (reference sequence). The CDR3 coding sequence is TGTGCCAGTAGTCCTAAGGGACAGGGGAACACTGAAGCTTTCTTT. Its translation: CASSPKGQGNTEAFF.

This sequence joins TRBV9 and TRBJ2-3; TRBD2 matches 10 bases. Looked up from germline, CDR1 is SGDLS and CDR2 is YYNGEE. The CDR3 loop spans 14 amino acids. Trimming at V came to 4 bases and at J to 3 bases, leaving 2 bases not matched to a gene. As DNA, the CDR3 is TGTGCCAGCAGCCGGGGACTAGCGACAGATACGCAGTATTTT. This encodes CASSRGLATDTQYF.

J is TRBJ2-2 and V is TRBV7-8; TRBD2 agrees at 7 bases. CDR1 and CDR2 (germline): SGHVS, FQNEAQ. The CDR3 has 15 residues. After removal of 7 bases from V and 4 bases from J, the junction contained 9 bases not matched to a gene. CDR3 DNA: TGTGCCAGCACTATGGGGAGGGTGGCCACCGGGGAGCTGTTTTTT. This gives the protein CASTMGRVATGELFF.

The gene calls are TRBV20-1 and TRBJ2-3, with 8 bases matching TRBD2. Trimming took 5 bases from V and 11 from J; bases not matched to a gene: 6. Germline CDR1 is DFQATT and CDR2 is SNEGSKA (reference sequence). The CDR3 has 11 residues. The CDR3 region is CSALTGTRQYF. The DNA for the CDR3 is TGCAGTGCTCTCACCGGGACTAGGCAGTATTTT.

The chain carries TRBV7-9 and TRBJ2-1; the D is unclear. V lost 2 bases and J lost 0, with 11 bases in between. CDR1 and CDR2 (germline): SEHNR, FQNEAQ (reference sequence). This CDR3 spans 16 amino acids. Written as DNA, the CDR3 is TGTGCCAGCAGCTTAACGGCGGCCAGCTCCTACAATGAGCAGTTCTTC. Amino acids: CASSLTAASSYNEQFF.

This clone appeared once. V is TRBV7-9 and J is TRBJ2-2; TRBD2 matches 7 bases. The germline CDR1 and CDR2 sequences are SEHNR and FQNEAQ (reference sequence). The CDR3 extends over 18 amino acids. With 3 bases clipped from V and 5 bases from J, the junction kept 15 bases outside the gene matches. The CDR3 DNA follows: TGTGCCAGCAGCTTGCCCTCAGGGTCCGGGGGGAGGACCGGGGAGCTGTTTTTT. It translates to CASSLPSGSGGRTGELFF.

This chain connects TRBV9 to TRBJ2-7; tentative D call: TRBD2 (6 bases). The CDR3 has 17 residues. The V and J ends lost 0 bases and 3 bases respectively, with 19 bases between them. CDR1 SGDLS and CDR2 YYNGEE come from the germline V gene. The CDR3 coding sequence is TGTGCCAGCAGCGTAGGGCTGGGGACTGGGGAAGGCTACGAGCAGTACTTC. Its translation is CASSVGLGTGEGYEQYF. Filled out from reference TRBV9 and TRBJ2-7, the complete variable domain reads DSGVTQTPKHLITATGQRVTLRCSPRSGDLSVYWYQQSLDQGLQFLIQYYNGEERAKGNILERFSAQQFPDLHSELNLSSLELGDSALYFCASSVGLGTGEGYEQYFGPGTRLTVT.

This chain links TRBV28 with TRBJ2-3; TRBD2 matches at 8 bases. J lost 0 bases, V lost 3 bases, and 8 bases had no gene match. Germline loops: CDR1 MDHEN, CDR2 SYDVKM. This CDR3 is 17 amino acids long. CDR3 DNA sequence: TGTGCCAGCAGTTTTCCTTCGGAGCGGGAGAGCACAGATACGCAGTATTTT. Residues: CASSFPSERESTDTQYF.

This clone was observed a single time. The J gene is TRBJ1-3, the V gene TRBV25-1, with TRBD1 identical over 7 bases. This CDR3 is 12 amino acids long. The germline gives CDR1 MGHDK, CDR2 SYGVNS. Trimming at V came to 7 bases and at J to 4 bases, leaving 1 base not matched to a gene. The CDR3 spells CASMDRGNTIYF. The CDR3 nucleotides are TGTGCCAGCATGGACAGGGGAAACACCATATATTTT.

V and J are TRBV6-5 and TRBJ1-2; tentatively, D is TRBD1 (5 bases). This CDR3 is 13 amino acids long. The germline CDR1 and CDR2 sequences are MNHEY and SVGAGI. V was trimmed by 2 bases and J by 7 bases, leaving 11 bases between them. Here the CDR3 reads CASSYQPGGGYTF. The CDR3, as DNA: TGTGCCAGCAGTTACCAACCCGGGGGTGGCTACACCTTC.

The chain has TRBV15 and TRBJ1-1; the match to TRBD1 covers 7 bases. Germline trimming cut 6 bases from V and 0 bases from J; bases unmatched to any gene: 7. This CDR3 region has 15 residues. Germline-derived CDR1 and CDR2 are LNHNV and YYDKDF (reference sequence). DNA of the CDR3: TGTGCCACCAGGCTTAAGGGACAGTTGAACACTGAAGCTTTCTTT. Translation gives CATRLKGQLNTEAFF.

The chain has TRBV7-8 and TRBJ2-5; 7 bases agree with TRBD2. Unmatched junction bases numbered 6, after V lost 2 bases and J lost 3 bases. The CDR3 is 15 residues long. Per the germline V gene, CDR1 is SGHVS and CDR2 is FQNEAQ. The CDR3 sequence: CASSLLRSGKETQYF. DNA for the CDR3: TGTGCCAGCAGCTTATTAAGGAGCGGGAAAGAGACCCAGTACTTC.

This clone is a singleton in its sample. The genes are TRBV19 and TRBJ2-7; TRBD2 aligns across 8 bases. Per the germline V gene, CDR1 is LNHDA and CDR2 is SQIVND (reference sequence). The CDR3 has 17 residues. J gave up 4 bases and V 4 bases, and 15 bases lay outside the gene matches. The CDR3 nucleotides read TGTGCCAGTAGTACCACGCCCGGGACTAGGTTTTCTTACGAGCAGTACTTC. Translating gives CASSTTPGTRFSYEQYF.

V usage is TRBV29-1 and J usage is TRBJ2-2; 8 positions match TRBD2. With 7 bases clipped from V and 4 bases from J, the junction kept 11 bases outside the gene matches. Germline V gene data show CDR1 as SQVTM and CDR2 as ANQGSEA. The CDR3 covers 15 residues. As DNA, the CDR3 is TGCAGCGCAACTAGCGGAGGGTTATTCACCGGGGAGCTGTTTTTT. It specifies CSATSGGLFTGELFF.

In DNA, the CDR3 is TGTGCCAGCTCCTCAAGGGCGGGGACCGGGGAGCTGTTTTTT. Amino acids: CASSSRAGTGELFF. V is TRBV5-4 and J is TRBJ2-2; D possibly corresponds to TRBD2 (6 bases). V was shortened by 7 bases and J by 5 bases, with 15 bases between the two germline ends. This CDR3 region has 14 residues. Germline lookup yields CDR1 SGHNT and CDR2 YYREEE (reference sequence).

The chain has TRBV28 and TRBJ1-4, with 7 positions matching TRBD1. The CDR3 length is 15 residues. V trimming: 6 bases; J trimming: 3 bases; junction bases outside the gene matches: 7. Germline CDR1 is MDHEN and CDR2 is SYDVKM. CDR3 amino acids: CASSRAGGANEKLFF. The CDR3 DNA reads TGTGCCAGCAGCCGCGCAGGGGGTGCTAATGAAAAACTGTTTTTT.

The V and J genes are TRBV28 and TRBJ1-2; D remains unclear. This CDR3 is built from 13 residues. CDR1 and CDR2 (germline): MDHEN, SYDVKM. Trimming removed 3 bases from V and 4 bases from J, with 9 bases in between. The CDR3 loop reads CASSFRGTYGYTF. CDR3 bases: TGTGCCAGCAGTTTCCGGGGTACCTATGGCTACACCTTC.

The gene calls are TRBV5-1 and TRBJ2-7, with D maybe TRBD2 (6 bases). The ends were cut back, 0 bases at V and 3 bases at J, with 10 bases in the middle. The V gene's germline CDR1 is SGHRS and CDR2 YFSETQ. CDR3 length: 14 amino acids. Here the CDR3 reads CASSLELAVYEQYF. DNA of the CDR3: TGCGCCAGCAGCTTGGAACTAGCTGTCTACGAGCAGTACTTC.

This clone was recorded a few times. The chain carries TRBV5-4 and TRBJ2-7; 8 nucleotides line up with TRBD1. J lost 7 bases, V lost 2 bases, and 8 bases had no gene match. The CDR3 loop spans 14 amino acids. Germline V gene data show CDR1 as SGHNT and CDR2 as YYREEE (reference sequence). The DNA for the CDR3 is TGTGCCAGCAGCTTAGGCACAGGGGGAGGAGAGCAGTACTTC. It specifies CASSLGTGGGEQYF.